The clone carrying this T cell receptor (beta chain) was picked up one time. Data came from immunoSEQ multiplex PCR; TCRdb stores just in-frame clones and leaves some out. The sample carries about 150,000 clones, approximately 87% recorded once. The source of the sample is a study of blood T cell repertoires in COVID-19. Study as a whole: PBMCs, B-cell-depleted T cells, or T cells were the source of the cDNA or gDNA that made up the material.

Sequenced material: PBMCs or T cells enriched from blood (not recorded which). This sequence originates from a woman between 45 and 65 years old who had recovered from COVID-19.

This CDR3 is CASSAQPEGAVEQFF. The DNA of the CDR3 is TGTGCCAGCAGCGCTCAGCCTGAGGGGGCGGTTGAGCAGTTCTTC. The rearrangement links TRBV6-4 to TRBJ2-1; TRBD1 matches 7 bases. The length of the CDR3 is 15 residues. With 6 bases clipped from V and 9 bases from J, the junction kept 14 bases outside the gene matches. Germline CDR1 and CDR2: MRHNA and SNTAGT.